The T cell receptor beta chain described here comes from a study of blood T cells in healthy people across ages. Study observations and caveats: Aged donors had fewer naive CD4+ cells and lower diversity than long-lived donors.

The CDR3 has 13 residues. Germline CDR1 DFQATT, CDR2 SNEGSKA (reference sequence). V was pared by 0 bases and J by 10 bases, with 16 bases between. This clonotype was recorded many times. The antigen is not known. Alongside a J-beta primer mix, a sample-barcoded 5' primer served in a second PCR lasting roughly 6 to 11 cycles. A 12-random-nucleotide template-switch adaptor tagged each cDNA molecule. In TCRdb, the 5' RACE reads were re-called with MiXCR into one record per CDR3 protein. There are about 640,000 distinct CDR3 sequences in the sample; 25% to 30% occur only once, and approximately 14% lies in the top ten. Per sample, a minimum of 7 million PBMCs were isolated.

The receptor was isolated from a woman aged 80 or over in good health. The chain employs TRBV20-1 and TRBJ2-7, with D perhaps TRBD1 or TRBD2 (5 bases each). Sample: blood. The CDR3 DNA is TGCAGTGCTAGAGATACTGCCACCAGGGACCAGTACTTC. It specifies CSARDTATRDQYF.